This TCR beta chain is drawn from a study of cytomegalovirus exposure and HLA in healthy donors. 13 Jbeta primers and 60 Vbeta primers were used for the PCR. Profiled with immunoSEQ multiplex PCR; TCRdb holds only in-frame clones, not every one. The table shows some 180,000 clones, with about 81% occurring only once. Study conclusions and caveats: Specificity of a few CMV-associated chains for CMV antigens was verified in vitro. Previous analysis showed most TCR beta V segments were productive about 90% or about 30% of the time.

As for this clone: Its antigen is not known.

Germline V gene lookup returns CDR1 MDHEN and CDR2 SYDVKM. This CDR3 is 17 amino acids long. Germline trimming cut 7 bases from V and 0 bases from J; bases unmatched to any gene: 5. Sequencing was carried out using PBMCs. The chain uses TRBV28 and TRBJ2-1; 14 bases map to TRBD2. This clonotype originated in a man aged 35-49 years in good health and CMV-seronegative. The CDR3 bases are TGTGCCAGCAAGGGGACTAGCGGGGGAAGCTCCTACAATGAGCAGTTCTTC. This encodes CASKGTSGGSSYNEQFF.